This T cell receptor beta chain was profiled in a study of T-cell reconstitution after alpha-beta-depleted transplantation in children. The study's findings and limits: Reportedly, roughly two months post-transplant, alpha-beta T cells arose from several hundred expanded graft clones. There were some patients whose high TCRbeta diversity at day 60 came from surviving recipient T cells and thymic progenitors. T-cell numbers and diversity one year post-transplant derived largely from freshly generated T cells.

Unique molecular identifiers were used in preparing the TCRbeta library. From the PCR reads, TCRdb called clonotypes with MiXCR, one entry per CDR3 protein. Among fewer than 250,000 distinct CDR3 sequences listed, over 15% were seen once. A word on this clonotype: No antigen is known for it.

The source of this sequence is a male patient between 2 and 9 years old who had a stem cell transplant for acute lymphoblastic leukemia, so the T cells may come from the graft donor. Sequenced here: PBMCs, mostly from graft donor cells, sampled 360 days after TCRalphabeta/CD19-depleted stem cell transplant.

The CDR3 here is CSARIQYTGELFF. Written as DNA, the CDR3 is TGCAGTGCTAGAATACAGTACACCGGGGAGCTGTTTTTT. The chain combines TRBV20-1 with TRBJ2-2, with D hard to call. This CDR3 has 13 amino acids. Germline V CDR1 and CDR2: DFQATT, SNEGSKA (reference sequence). V dropped 2 bases and J dropped 3 bases, with 7 bases sitting between them.